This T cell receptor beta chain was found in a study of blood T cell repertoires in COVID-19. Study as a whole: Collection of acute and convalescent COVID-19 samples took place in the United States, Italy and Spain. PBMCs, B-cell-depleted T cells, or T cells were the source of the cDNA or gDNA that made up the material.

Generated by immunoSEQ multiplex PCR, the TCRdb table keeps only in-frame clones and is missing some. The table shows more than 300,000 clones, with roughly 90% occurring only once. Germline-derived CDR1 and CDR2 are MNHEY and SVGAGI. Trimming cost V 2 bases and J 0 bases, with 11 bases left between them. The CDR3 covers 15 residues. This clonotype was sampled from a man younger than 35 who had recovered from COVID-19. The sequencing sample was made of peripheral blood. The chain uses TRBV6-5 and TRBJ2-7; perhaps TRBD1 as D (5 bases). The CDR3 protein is CASSYRGRLSYEQYF. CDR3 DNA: TGTGCCAGCAGTTACAGGGGTAGGCTCTCCTACGAGCAGTACTTC.